This T cell receptor beta chain originates from a study of blood T cell repertoires in COVID-19. For the study at large: Whether acute or convalescent, the COVID-19 samples came from the United States, Italy and Spain.

The CDR3 is made up of 14 amino acids. Germline lookup yields CDR1 LGHDT and CDR2 YNNKEL (reference sequence). After removal of 2 bases from V and 8 bases from J, the junction contained 2 bases not matched to a gene. Everyone who took part was 18 to 89 years old, and they came from 24 US areas. Cohort 3 donors were reported recovered after two negative PCRs, clearance, or symptom resolution. Data came from immunoSEQ multiplex PCR; TCRdb stores just in-frame clones and leaves some out. Of roughly 250,000 clones in the sample, around 91% are singletons; the top ten hold 2.4%. This chain joins TRBV3-1 (or the pseudogene TRBV3-2) and TRBJ1-6; 8 bases are shared with TRBD1. The sample consisted of PBMCs or T cells enriched from blood (not recorded which). The TCR sequence derives from a woman between 18 and 30 years old who had recovered from COVID-19. Here the CDR3 reads CASSQPGGDSPLHF. In DNA form, the CDR3 reads TGTGCCAGCAGCCAACCAGGGGGCGATTCACCCCTCCACTTT.